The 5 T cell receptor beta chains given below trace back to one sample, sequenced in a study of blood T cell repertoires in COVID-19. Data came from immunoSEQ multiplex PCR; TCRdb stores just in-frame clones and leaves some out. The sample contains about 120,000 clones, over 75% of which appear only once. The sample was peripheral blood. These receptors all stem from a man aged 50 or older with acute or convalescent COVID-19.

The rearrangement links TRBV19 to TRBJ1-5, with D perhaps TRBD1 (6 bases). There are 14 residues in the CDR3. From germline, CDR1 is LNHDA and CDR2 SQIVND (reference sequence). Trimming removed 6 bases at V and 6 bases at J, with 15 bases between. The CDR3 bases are TGTGCCAGTAGCCTACAGGGAACCTCTCAGCCCCAGCATTTT. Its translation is CASSLQGTSQPQHF.

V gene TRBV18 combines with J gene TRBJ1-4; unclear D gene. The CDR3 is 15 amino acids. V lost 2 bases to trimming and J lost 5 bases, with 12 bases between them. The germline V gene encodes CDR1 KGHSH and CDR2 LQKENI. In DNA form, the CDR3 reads TGTGCCAGCTCACCAATGGAGGGATTGAATGAAAAACTGTTTTTT. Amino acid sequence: CASSPMEGLNEKLFF.

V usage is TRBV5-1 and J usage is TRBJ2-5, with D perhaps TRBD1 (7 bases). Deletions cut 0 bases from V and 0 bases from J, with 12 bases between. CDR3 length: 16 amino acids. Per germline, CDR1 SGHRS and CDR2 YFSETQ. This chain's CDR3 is CASSLVGGGYQETQYF. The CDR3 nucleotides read TGCGCCAGCAGCTTGGTAGGAGGGGGCTACCAAGAGACCCAGTACTTC.

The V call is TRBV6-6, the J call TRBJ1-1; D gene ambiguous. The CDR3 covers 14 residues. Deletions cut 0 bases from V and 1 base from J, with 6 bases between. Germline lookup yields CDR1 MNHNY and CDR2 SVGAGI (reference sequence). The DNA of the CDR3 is TGTGCCAGCAGTTACTCGACTCGGAACACTGAAGCTTTCTTT. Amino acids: CASSYSTRNTEAFF.

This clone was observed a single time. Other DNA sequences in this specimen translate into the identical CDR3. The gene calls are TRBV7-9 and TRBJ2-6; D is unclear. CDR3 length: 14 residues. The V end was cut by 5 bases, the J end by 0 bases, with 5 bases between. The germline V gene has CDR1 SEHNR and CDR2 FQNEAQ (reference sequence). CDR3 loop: CASSRDSGANVLTF. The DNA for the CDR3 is TGTGCCAGCAGCCGAGACTCTGGGGCCAACGTCCTGACTTTC.